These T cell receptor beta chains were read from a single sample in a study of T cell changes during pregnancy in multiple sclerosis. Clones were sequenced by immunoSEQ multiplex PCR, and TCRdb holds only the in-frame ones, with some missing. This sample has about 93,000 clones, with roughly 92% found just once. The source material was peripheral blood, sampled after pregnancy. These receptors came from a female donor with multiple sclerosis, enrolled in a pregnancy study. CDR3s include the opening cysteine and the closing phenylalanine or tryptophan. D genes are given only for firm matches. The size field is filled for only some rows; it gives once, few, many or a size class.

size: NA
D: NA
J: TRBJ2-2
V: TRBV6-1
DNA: TGTGCCAGCAGTGCCCTAGCGTCCACCGGGGAGCTGTTTTTT
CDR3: CASSALASTGELFF

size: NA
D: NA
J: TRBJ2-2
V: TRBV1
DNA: TGCACCAGCAGGATACCGGGACAGGGGGCCTCGAACACCGGGGAGCTGTTTTTT
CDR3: CTSRIPGQGASNTGELFF

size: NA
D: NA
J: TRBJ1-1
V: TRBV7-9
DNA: TGTGCCAGCAGCTTACGGGGAGGGGGGAACACTGAAGCTTTCTTT
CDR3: CASSLRGGGNTEAFF

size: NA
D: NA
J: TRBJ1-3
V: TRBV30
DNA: TGTGCCTGCAGACTAGGACTCCTGATGGGGGGGCCTGGAAACACCATATATTTT
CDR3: CACRLGLLMGGPGNTIYF

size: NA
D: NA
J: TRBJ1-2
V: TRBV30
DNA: TGTGCCTGGAGTGTCCCCAGGGTCAGTGGCTACACCTTC
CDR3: CAWSVPRVSGYTF

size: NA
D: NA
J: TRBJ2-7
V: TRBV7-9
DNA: TGTGCCAGCTCGAGGCGAAGCTCCTACGAGCAGTACTTC
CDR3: CASSRRSSYEQYF

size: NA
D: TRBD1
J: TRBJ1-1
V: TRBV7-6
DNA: TGTGCCAGCAGGCCGTCCGGGACAGTCATCCCGTCTGAAGCTTTCTTT
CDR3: CASRPSGTVIPSEAFF

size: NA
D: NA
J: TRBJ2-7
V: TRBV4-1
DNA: TGCGCCAGCAGCCCTCAAGAGGGTTTGGGAGCTTCCGCCTACGAGCAGTACTTC
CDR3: CASSPQEGLGASAYEQYF

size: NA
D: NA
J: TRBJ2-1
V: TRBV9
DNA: TGTGCCAGCAGCGCTCCCCCCTCCAATGAGCAGTTCTTC
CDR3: CASSAPPSNEQFF

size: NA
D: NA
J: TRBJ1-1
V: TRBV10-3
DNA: TGTGCCACTACAGCGGACGCTGGGAACACTGAAGCTTTCTTT
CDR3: CATTADAGNTEAFF

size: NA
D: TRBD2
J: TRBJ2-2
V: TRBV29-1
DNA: TGCAGCGTTGGACTAGCGGGAGGGCCTTACACCGGGGAGCTGTTTTTT
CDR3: CSVGLAGGPYTGELFF

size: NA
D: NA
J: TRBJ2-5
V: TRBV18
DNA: TGTGCCAGCTCACCCCGTTACCAAGAGACCCAGTACTTC
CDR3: CASSPRYQETQYF

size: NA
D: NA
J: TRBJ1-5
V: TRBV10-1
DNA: TGCGCCAGCAGGTCGAATCAGCCCCAGCATTTT
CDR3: CASRSNQPQHF

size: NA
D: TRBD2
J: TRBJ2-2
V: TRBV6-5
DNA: TGTGCCAGCAGTTACTTTGGACTAGGGTACACCGGGGAGCTGTTTTTT
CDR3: CASSYFGLGYTGELFF

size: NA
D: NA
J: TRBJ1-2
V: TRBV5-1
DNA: TGCGCCAGCAGCTTGGGTTCGACAGTCGGATTCTATGGCTACACCTTC
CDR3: CASSLGSTVGFYGYTF

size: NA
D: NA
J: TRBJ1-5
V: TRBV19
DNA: TGTGCCAGTAGGACCACAGGACAGCGCAATCAGCCCCAGCATTTT
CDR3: CASRTTGQRNQPQHF

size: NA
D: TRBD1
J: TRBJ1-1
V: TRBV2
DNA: TGTGCCAGTATCACAGGGGGAGAGCACACTGAAGCTTTCTTT
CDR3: CASITGGEHTEAFF

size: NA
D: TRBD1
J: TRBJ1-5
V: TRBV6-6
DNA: TGTGCCAGCAGTTACGGACAGGGCAATAAGCCCCAGCATTTT
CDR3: CASSYGQGNKPQHF

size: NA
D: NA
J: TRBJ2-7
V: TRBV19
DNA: TGTGCCAGTAGTCGGACAGCCTCCTACGAGCAGTACTTC
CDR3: CASSRTASYEQYF

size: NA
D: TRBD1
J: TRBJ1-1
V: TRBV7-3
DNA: TGTGCCAGCAGCTTAACCCCATTTGAGGGGGCAGGCACTGAAGCTTTCTTT
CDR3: CASSLTPFEGAGTEAFF

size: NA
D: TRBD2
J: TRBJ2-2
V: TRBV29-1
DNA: TGCAGCGCCCGGACTAGCGGGAGTTCGGTCACCGGGGAGCTGTTTTTT
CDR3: CSARTSGSSVTGELFF

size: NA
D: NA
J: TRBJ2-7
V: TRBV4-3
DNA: TGCGCCAGCAGCCTAAGTGGGGGGACGGCCTACGAGCAGTACTTC
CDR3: CASSLSGGTAYEQYF

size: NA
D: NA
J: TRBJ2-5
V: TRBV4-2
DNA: TGTGCCAGCAGCCAAGATCAAACAGGAGAAGAGACCCAGTACTTC
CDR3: CASSQDQTGEETQYF

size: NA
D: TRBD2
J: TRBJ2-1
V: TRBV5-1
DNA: TGCGCCAGCAGCCCCTTAGCGGGAGGAGGATTCAATGAGCAGTTCTTC
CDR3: CASSPLAGGGFNEQFF

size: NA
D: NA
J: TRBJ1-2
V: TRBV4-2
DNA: TGTGCCAGCAGCCAAGGCGGGTGGGGCTACACCTTC
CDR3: CASSQGGWGYTF

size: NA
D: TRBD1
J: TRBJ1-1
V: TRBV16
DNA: TGTGCCAGCAGCCAATGGGGACAGGGGGACACTGAAGCTTTCTTT
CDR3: CASSQWGQGDTEAFF

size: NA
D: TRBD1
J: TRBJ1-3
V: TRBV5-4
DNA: TGTGCCAGCAGCTTGATGGGACAGCGAACTGGAAACACCATATATTTT
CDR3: CASSLMGQRTGNTIYF

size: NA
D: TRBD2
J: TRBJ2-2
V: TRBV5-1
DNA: TGCGCCAGCAACCCCCTAGCGGGGGGGAACACCGGGGAGCTGTTTTTT
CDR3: CASNPLAGGNTGELFF

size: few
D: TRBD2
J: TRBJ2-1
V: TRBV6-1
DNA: TGTGCCAGCAGTGTTGAAGCGGGAGGCTACAATGAGCAGTTCTTC
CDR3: CASSVEAGGYNEQFF

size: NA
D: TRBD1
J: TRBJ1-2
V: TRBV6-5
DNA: TGTGCCAGCAAAGGGACAGGGGGCAAGGGCTACACCTTC
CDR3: CASKGTGGKGYTF

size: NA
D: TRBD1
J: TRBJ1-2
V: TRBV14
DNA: TGTGCCAGCAGCCAGGTCAGGGGGAGTAGCTACTATGGCTACACCTTC
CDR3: CASSQVRGSSYYGYTF

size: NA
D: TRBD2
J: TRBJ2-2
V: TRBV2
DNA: TGTGCCAGCAGAAAGGGACTAGCGGACACCGGGGAGCTGTTTTTT
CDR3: CASRKGLADTGELFF

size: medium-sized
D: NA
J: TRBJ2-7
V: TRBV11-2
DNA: TGTGCCAGCAGCTTAGAGTATTCTCCCTACGAGCAGTACTTC
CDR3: CASSLEYSPYEQYF

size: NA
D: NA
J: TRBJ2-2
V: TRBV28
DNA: TGTGCCAGCAGTTTCATGACAGGCGGGAGACACACCGGGGAGCTGTTTTTT
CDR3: CASSFMTGGRHTGELFF

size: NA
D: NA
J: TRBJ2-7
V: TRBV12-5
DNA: TGTGCTAGTGGTTCCCTAGCGTACGAGCAGTACTTC
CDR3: CASGSLAYEQYF

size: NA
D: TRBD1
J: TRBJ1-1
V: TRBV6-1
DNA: TGTGCCAGCAGTTCCGGACAGGGAGGGACTGAAGCTTTCTTT
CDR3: CASSSGQGGTEAFF

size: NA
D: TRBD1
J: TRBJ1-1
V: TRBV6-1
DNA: TGTGCCAGCATCCCAGGGACAGCGAACACTGAAGCTTTCTTT
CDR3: CASIPGTANTEAFF

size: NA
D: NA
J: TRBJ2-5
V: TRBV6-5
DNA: TGTGCCAGCAGTTACTCCGACTGGGGCGGAGAGACCCAGTACTTC
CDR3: CASSYSDWGGETQYF

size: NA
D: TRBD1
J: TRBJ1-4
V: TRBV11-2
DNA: TGTGCCAGCAGCTTAGCAGGCGGACAGGGTAGTGGAAAACTGTTTTTT
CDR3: CASSLAGGQGSGKLFF

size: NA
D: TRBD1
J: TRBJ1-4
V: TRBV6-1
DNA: TGTGCCAGCAGTGAAGGGTGGGGACAGGTCGACGAAAAACTGTTTTTT
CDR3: CASSEGWGQVDEKLFF

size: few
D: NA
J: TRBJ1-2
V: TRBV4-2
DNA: TGTGCCAGCAGTTTTTTCAGGGGATTGGGCTATGGCTACACCTTC
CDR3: CASSFFRGLGYGYTF

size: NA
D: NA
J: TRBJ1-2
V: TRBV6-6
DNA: TGTGCCAGCAGTTACTCCGCGGGACCGCGCAGAGGCTACACCTTC
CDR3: CASSYSAGPRRGYTF

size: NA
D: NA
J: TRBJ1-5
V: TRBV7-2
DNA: TGTGCCAGCAGCTTAGTAAGTGCCGGTCAGCCCCAGCATTTT
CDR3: CASSLVSAGQPQHF

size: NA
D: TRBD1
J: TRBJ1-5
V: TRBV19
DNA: TGTGCCAGTAGTACTTCCGGACAGGTCAATCAGCCCCAGCATTTT
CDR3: CASSTSGQVNQPQHF

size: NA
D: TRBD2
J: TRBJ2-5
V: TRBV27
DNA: TGTGCCAGCAGTCCTATGGGACTAGCGGGGGGAAAAGAGACCCAGTACTTC
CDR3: CASSPMGLAGGKETQYF

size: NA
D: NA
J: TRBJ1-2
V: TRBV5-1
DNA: TGCGCCAGCAGCTTGGACTTTGCTAACTATGGCTACACCTTC
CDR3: CASSLDFANYGYTF

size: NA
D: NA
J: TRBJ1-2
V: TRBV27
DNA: TGTGCCAGCAGTCCCCATTTCTCGCCAGGGAAATTTGATGGCTACACCTTC
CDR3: CASSPHFSPGKFDGYTF

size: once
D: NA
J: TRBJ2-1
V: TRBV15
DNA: TGTGCCACCAGCAGAGGGGGTTACCGGGATAGCGGCAATGAGCAGTTCTTC
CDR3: CATSRGGYRDSGNEQFF

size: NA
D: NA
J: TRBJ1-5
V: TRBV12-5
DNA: TGTGCTAGTGGTTTGGTTCAAAAAACAGGGCAAAGTCAGCCCCAGCATTTT
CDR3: CASGLVQKTGQSQPQHF

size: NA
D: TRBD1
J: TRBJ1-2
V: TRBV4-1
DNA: TGCGCCAGCAGCCAAGAAGAGGGGGCGCAGTCTGGCTACACCTTC
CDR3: CASSQEEGAQSGYTF

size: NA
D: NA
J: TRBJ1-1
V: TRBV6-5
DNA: TGTGCCAGCAGTGTCTCAGGACATGGCACTGAAGCTTTCTTT
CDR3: CASSVSGHGTEAFF

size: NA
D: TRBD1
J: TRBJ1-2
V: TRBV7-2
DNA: TGTGCCAGCAGCCTGAATCCTCCGGAGGACAGGTCAATCTATGGCTACACCTTC
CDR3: CASSLNPPEDRSIYGYTF

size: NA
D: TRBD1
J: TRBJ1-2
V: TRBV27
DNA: TGTGCCAGCAGTCTACAGGGGAACTATGGCTACACCTTC
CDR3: CASSLQGNYGYTF